What follows are 15 T cell receptor beta chains derived from one specimen sequenced in a study of Graves' ophthalmopathy and Graves' hyperthyroidism. RNA transcripts provided the template for amplifying TCR beta CDR3 regions. After a first-round RT-PCR with HTBI primers, a second-round multiplex PCR was run. Each CDR3 protein is one row after TCRdb ran MiXCR on the multiplex PCR reads. The sample yields a few hundred thousand distinct CDR3 sequences, 15% seen once. The sample was peripheral blood. The origin of the receptors is a woman between 18 and 30 years old with stable Graves' hyperthyroidism.

The chain recombines TRBV27 with TRBJ2-2, with a tentative D call TRBD1 (5 bases). Deletions cut 7 bases from V and 4 bases from J, with 10 bases between. The CDR3 is 13 amino acids. Germline V lookup: CDR1 MNHEY, CDR2 SMNVEV (reference sequence). The CDR3 DNA reads TGTGCCAGCAAGGTTAGGGGCACCGGGGAGCTGTTTTTT. This encodes CASKVRGTGELFF.

In its sample, this clonotype was seen many times. This chain joins TRBV12-5 and TRBJ1-5, with TRBD1 matching over 9 bases. Germline V CDR1 and CDR2: LGHNT, FRNRAP. V lost 6 bases, J lost 7 bases, and 10 bases stayed unmatched. CDR3 length equals 15 residues. The CDR3 here is CASGRDREDGQPQHF. DNA for the CDR3: TGTGCTAGTGGACGGGACAGGGAGGATGGGCAGCCCCAGCATTTT. The full variable domain, rest sourced from reference TRBV12-5 and TRBJ1-5, is DARVTQTPRHKVTEMGQEVTMRCQPILGHNTVFWYRQTMMQGLELLAYFRNRAPLDDSGMPKDRFSAEMPDATLATLKIQPSEPRDSAVYFCASGRDREDGQPQHFGDGTRLSIL.

This clonotype was seen at least ten times. J is TRBJ2-5 and V is TRBV10-3, with 13 positions matching TRBD2. Losses at the gene ends were 3 bases for V and 5 bases for J; bases not matched to a gene: 9. Germline loops: CDR1 ENHRY, CDR2 SYGVKD. This CDR3 region has 17 residues. DNA for the CDR3: TGTGCCATCAGTGATCTATCCCCGGGACTAGCGGGGGAGACCCAGTACTTC. This gives the protein CAISDLSPGLAGETQYF.

The rearrangement uses TRBV24-1 and TRBJ2-5; D not certain. Germline-derived CDR1 and CDR2 are KGHDR and SFDVKD. V lost 8 bases, J lost 3 bases, and 12 bases lay in between. The CDR3 runs 13 residues. In nucleotides, the CDR3 is TGTGCCACCAACGGTGCGGTCGAAGAGACCCAGTACTTC. It specifies CATNGAVEETQYF.

This clonotype was detected many times. The genes are TRBV12-3 or TRBV12-4 and TRBJ2-5; D perhaps matches TRBD2 (6 bases). The CDR3 has 14 residues. Trimming left V 4 bases short and J 5 bases short, with 14 bases between. The DNA for the CDR3 is TGTGCCAGCAGTTCCGGAGGGGTAGGGGAGACCCAGTACTTC. Encoded protein: CASSSGGVGETQYF.

This chain links TRBV12-3 or TRBV12-4 with TRBJ2-7; no firm D call. The CDR3 consists of 16 residues. V was shortened by 6 bases and J by 2 bases, with 20 bases between the two germline ends. The CDR3 here is CASSSYTERLAYEQYF. The CDR3 DNA reads TGTGCCAGCAGCTCCTATACAGAAAGATTAGCCTACGAGCAGTACTTC.

This clonotype was recorded at least ten times. The V gene is TRBV6-1, the J gene TRBJ2-7; TRBD2 agrees at 12 bases. This CDR3 spans 12 amino acids. Germline V gives CDR1 MNHNS, CDR2 SASEGT. V was clipped by 8 bases and J by 7 bases; unmatched bases: 3. CDR3 region: CASLAGGLEQYF. CDR3 bases: TGTGCCAGCCTAGCGGGGGGGCTGGAGCAGTACTTC.

In regard to this clonotype: This could be a read error, since a much larger clone is one nucleotide away. The genes are TRBV20-1 and TRBJ2-7; no clear D. The germline gives CDR1 DFQATT, CDR2 SNEGSKA (reference sequence). V dropped 8 bases and J dropped 0 bases, with 32 bases sitting between them. The CDR3 has 19 amino acids. CDR3 coding DNA: TGCAGTTCTCTTGTTACCCCGGGCCTACAAATCGGTAGCTCCTACGAGCAGTACTTC. The encoded protein is CSSLVTPGLQIGSSYEQYF.

This clonotype has a count of ten or more. The rearrangement joins TRBV14 to TRBJ1-2; no firm D call. This CDR3 has 16 residues. Germline loops: CDR1 SGHDN, CDR2 FVKESK. Trimming shortened V by 2 bases and J by 1 base, and 14 bases separated the two germline ends. The CDR3 coding sequence is TGTGCCAGCAGCCAAAAGAAGGTTTGGATTAACTATGGCTACACCTTC. The encoded protein is CASSQKKVWINYGYTF.

Ten or more counts support this clonotype. The V and J genes are TRBV2 and TRBJ2-5; maybe TRBD1 (5 bases). CDR1 is SNHLY and CDR2 is FYNNEI in the germline V gene. V lost 0 bases and J lost 6, with 14 bases in between. The CDR3 has 15 amino acids. The CDR3 protein is CASSEARVSGKTQYF. CDR3 DNA: TGTGCCAGCAGTGAAGCCAGGGTATCTGGGAAGACCCAGTACTTC.

The rearrangement uses TRBV11-2 and TRBJ2-7; D is unclear. Trimming stripped 1 base from V and 6 bases from J, with 13 bases between. This CDR3 region has 14 residues. The germline gives CDR1 SGHAT, CDR2 FQNNGV. The CDR3 region has the DNA TGTGCCAGCAGCTTAGGGCCTCTAGGGTTCGAGCAGTACTTC. Its protein is CASSLGPLGFEQYF.

This clonotype was seen repeatedly, ten times or more. This rearrangement joins TRBV11-2 to TRBJ1-1; 8 bases match TRBD1. Germline V gives CDR1 SGHAT, CDR2 FQNNGV. Trimming took 4 bases from V and 3 from J; bases not matched to a gene: 16. CDR3 length: 18 amino acids. CDR3 sequence reads: CASSSVTGASYVDTEAFF. Here the CDR3 DNA reads TGTGCCAGCAGCTCTGTGACAGGGGCCTCTTACGTGGACACTGAAGCTTTCTTT.

This clonotype has ten or more counts. The gene calls are TRBV5-1 and TRBJ2-5; 7 bases are shared with TRBD1. Germline CDR1 is SGHRS and CDR2 is YFSETQ. J gave up 5 bases and V 9 bases, and 10 bases lay outside the gene matches. This CDR3 is built from 13 residues. As DNA, the CDR3 is TGCGCCACCGGAACAGGGGTGTACGAGACCCAGTACTTC. Its protein is CATGTGVYETQYF.

This clonotype was observed at least ten times. The CDR3 protein is CATSDINQPQHF. The CDR3 bases are TGTGCCACCAGTGATATTAATCAGCCCCAGCATTTT. This chain connects TRBV24-1 to TRBJ1-5; unclear D gene. The CDR3 runs to 12 residues. Trimming pared 3 bases from V and 4 bases from J, leaving 3 bases between. In germline, CDR1 is KGHDR, CDR2 SFDVKD.

The table lists this clonotype with many counts. V and J are TRBV29-1 and TRBJ1-2; D is possibly TRBD1 (6 bases). Per germline, CDR1 SQVTM and CDR2 ANQGSEA. The germline V and J ends were trimmed by 4 bases and 7 bases, with 16 bases remaining between them. CDR3 length: 13 amino acids. Here the CDR3 DNA reads TGCAGCGTTGTTGACGGGGGCCTAGGTGGCTACACCTTC. Its protein is CSVVDGGLGGYTF.